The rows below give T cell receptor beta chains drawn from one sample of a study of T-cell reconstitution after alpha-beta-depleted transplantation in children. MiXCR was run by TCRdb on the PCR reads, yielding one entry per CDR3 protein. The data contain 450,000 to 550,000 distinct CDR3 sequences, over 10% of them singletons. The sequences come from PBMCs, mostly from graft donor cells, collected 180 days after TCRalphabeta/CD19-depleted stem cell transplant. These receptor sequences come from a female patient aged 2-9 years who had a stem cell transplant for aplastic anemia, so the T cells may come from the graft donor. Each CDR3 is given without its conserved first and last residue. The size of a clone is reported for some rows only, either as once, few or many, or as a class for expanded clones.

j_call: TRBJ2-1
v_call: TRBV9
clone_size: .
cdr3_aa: ASSVAERSTNEQF

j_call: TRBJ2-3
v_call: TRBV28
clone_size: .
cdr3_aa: ASPPGFAGAKRFWDTQY

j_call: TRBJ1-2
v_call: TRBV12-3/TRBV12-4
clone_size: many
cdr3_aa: ASSLGAADGYT

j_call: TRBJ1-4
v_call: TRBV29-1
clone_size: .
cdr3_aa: SVEDSYLQGGGEKLF

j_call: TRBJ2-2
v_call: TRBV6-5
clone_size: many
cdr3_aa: ASSYATKVGELF

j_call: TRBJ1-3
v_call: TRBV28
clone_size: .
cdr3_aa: ASSLLASIGSGNTIY

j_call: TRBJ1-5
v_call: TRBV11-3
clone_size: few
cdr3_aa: ASSSDAGTNQPQH

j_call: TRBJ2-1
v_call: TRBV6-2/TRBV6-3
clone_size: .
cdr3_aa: ASSAQGHEQF

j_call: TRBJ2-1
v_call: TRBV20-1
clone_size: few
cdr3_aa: SKDRGRYNEQF

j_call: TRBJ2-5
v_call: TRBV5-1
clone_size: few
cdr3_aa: ASSLENRETQY

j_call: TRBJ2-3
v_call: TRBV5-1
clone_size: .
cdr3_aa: ASSFKGEDDTQY

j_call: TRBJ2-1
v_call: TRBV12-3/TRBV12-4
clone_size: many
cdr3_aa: ASSTGTSGSIDEQF

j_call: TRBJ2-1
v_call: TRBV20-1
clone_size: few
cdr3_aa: SAAAEGF

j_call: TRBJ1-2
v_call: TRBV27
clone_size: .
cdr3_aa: ASSARQGGSYGYT

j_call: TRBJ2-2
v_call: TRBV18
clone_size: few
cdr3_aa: ASSPRDGTNTGELF

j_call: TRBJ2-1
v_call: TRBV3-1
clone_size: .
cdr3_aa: ASSQGFPGGPPSYNEQF

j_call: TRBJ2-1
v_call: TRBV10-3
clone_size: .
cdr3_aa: AISEPEPSGSNEQF

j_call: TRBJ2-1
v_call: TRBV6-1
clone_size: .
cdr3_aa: ASSILGIYNEQF

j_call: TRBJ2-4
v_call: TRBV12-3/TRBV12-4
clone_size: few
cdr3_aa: ASSISGFSGMAKNIQY

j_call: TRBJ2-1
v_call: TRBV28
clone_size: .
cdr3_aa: ASSLFAEQF

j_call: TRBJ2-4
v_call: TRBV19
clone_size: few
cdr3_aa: ASSMGQGKNIQY

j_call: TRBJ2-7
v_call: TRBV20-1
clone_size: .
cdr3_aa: SASDLTYEQY

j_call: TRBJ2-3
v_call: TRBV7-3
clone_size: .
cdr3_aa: ASSLGQYTDTQY

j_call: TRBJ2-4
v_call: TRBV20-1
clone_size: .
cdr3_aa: SAATGRENIQY

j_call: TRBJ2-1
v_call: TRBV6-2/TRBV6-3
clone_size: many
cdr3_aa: ASSYSTASGSSYNEQF

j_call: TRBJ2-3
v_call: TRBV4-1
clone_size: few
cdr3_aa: ATQGPTDTQY

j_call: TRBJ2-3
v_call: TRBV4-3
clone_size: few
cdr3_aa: ASSPDRTSTDTQY

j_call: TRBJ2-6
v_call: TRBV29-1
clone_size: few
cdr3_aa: SVEGSSGANVLT

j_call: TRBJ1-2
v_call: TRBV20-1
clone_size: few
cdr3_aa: SARDHRTGWIDGYT

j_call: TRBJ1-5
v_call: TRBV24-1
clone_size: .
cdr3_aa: ATRTGCNQPQH

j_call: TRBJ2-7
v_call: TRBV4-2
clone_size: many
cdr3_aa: ASSQERSDEQY

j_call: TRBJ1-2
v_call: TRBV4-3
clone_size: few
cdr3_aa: ASSRQGLGYT

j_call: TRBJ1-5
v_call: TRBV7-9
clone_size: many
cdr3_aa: ASSLGNQPQH

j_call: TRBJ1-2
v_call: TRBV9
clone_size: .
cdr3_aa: ASRASGTGGVRSYGYT

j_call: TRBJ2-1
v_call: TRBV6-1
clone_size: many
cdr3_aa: ASSPPGKGLNEQF

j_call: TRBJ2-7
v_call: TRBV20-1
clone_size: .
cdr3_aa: SARIAGATYEQY

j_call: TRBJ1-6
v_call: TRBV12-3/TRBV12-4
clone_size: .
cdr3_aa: ASRDRGRNSPLH

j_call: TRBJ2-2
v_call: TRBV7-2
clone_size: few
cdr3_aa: ASSWGSLGGELF

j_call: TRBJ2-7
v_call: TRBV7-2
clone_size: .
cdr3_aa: ASSLATASYEQY

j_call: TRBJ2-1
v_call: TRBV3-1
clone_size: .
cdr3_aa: ASSQATSGSFYNEQF

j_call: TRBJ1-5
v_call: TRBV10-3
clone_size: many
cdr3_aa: ATEGTGSNQPQH

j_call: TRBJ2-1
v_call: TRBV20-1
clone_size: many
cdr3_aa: SARDGAGLSYNEQF

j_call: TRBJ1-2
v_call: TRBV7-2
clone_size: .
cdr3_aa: ASSSSGTPGAGYT

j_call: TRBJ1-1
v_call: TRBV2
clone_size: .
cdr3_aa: ARFKGEAF

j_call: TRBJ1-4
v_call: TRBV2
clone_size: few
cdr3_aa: ASRAYGRENEKLF

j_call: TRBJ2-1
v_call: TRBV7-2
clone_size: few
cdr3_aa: ASSLGGVHANEQF

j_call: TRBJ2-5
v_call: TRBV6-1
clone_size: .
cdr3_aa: ASSPSGTGGRETQY

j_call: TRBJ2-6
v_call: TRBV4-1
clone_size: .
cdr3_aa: ASSQEDRKISGANVLT

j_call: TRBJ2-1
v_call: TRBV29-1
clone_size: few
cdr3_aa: SAWTSERNEQF

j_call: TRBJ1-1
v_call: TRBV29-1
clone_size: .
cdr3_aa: SVDPTGPNTEAF

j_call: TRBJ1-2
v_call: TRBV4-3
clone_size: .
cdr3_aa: ASSQMPKTIDYGYT

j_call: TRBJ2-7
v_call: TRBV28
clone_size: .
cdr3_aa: ASSNRDFVNEQY

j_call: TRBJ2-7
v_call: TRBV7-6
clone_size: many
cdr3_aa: ASSLRDSSYEQY